Reported below is one T cell receptor (beta chain). Its cognate antigen is unknown. The sample comes from a study of T cells in tuberculosis. The overall study: In South Africa, adults with active tuberculosis were compared with IGRA-negative and latently infected IGRA-positive adolescents.

The V and J ends lost 4 bases and 10 bases respectively, with 11 bases between them. Germline V CDR1 and CDR2: SNHLY, FYNNEI. The CDR3 contains 11 residues. Method: immunoSEQ multiplex PCR; TCRdb's copy keeps in-frame clones and lacks some. The table shows about 43,000 clones, with roughly 94% occurring only once. Study-wide results and limits: Active tuberculosis patients had shorter CDR3-alpha; the beta difference was nonsignificant. Active tuberculosis alpha repertoires lay closer to GMM-specific TCRs than controls'.

Unsorted cryopreserved PBMC were sequenced, averaging roughly 100,000 T cells per clinical donor. The chain carries TRBV2 and TRBJ2-7; maybe TRBD1 (5 bases). This TCR was sampled from a donor aged 10 to 29 with latent tuberculosis or without tuberculosis infection. Some clones in this sample may be carry-over from other donors' samples. Material for sequencing was PBMCs. DNA of the CDR3: TGTGCCAGCAGTGGGGGCACGGTACAGTACTTC. Its protein is CASSGGTVQYF.